The 20 T cell receptor beta chains presented below share a single source sample, sequenced in a study of vaccination effects on CD4 cells after COVID-19. These TCRs' antigens remain unknown. The repertoire was sequenced with immunoSEQ multiplex PCR; TCRdb's copy has only in-frame clones and lacks some. The sample consists of approximately 74,000 clones, around 79% of them appearing once. Viral peptide pool expansion of antigen-specific CD4+ T cells preceded sequencing in the ViraFEST assay. Cultured cells yielded isolated CD4+ T cells after less than 11 days. Nucleocapsid antibodies were negative in the vaccine recipients, who had never had SARS-CoV-2 infection. The sequencing used CD4+ T cells from PBMCs cultured with HCoV-NL63 spike peptides, collected before COVID-19 vaccination. These receptors were collected from a human donor who received a COVID-19 vaccine.

V is TRBV7-2 and J is TRBJ2-5, with 8 bases fitting TRBD1. The trim removed 3 bases at V and 5 bases at J, leaving 5 bases unmatched. CDR1 SGHTA and CDR2 FQGNSA come from the germline V gene. The CDR3 is 14 amino acids. CDR3 in amino acids: CASSFQGAGETQYF. The CDR3 DNA follows: TGTGCCAGCAGCTTCCAGGGGGCTGGGGAGACCCAGTACTTC.

There are a few counts of this clone. V and J are TRBV2 and TRBJ2-1; no clear D. With 4 bases removed from V and 11 bases from J, the gap between germline ends came to 9 bases. Germline-derived CDR1 and CDR2 are SNHLY and FYNNEI. This CDR3 is built from 11 residues. CDR3 sequence reads: CASSAEVQQFF. The CDR3 coding sequence is TGTGCCAGCAGTGCCGAAGTACAGCAGTTCTTC.

This rearrangement joins TRBV7-3 to TRBJ2-1, with TRBD1 matching 9 bases. Germline CDR1 reads SGHTA; CDR2 reads FQGTGA. This CDR3 is built from 14 residues. V lost 5 bases and J lost 9; bases outside the gene matches: 8. CDR3 nucleotide sequence: TGTGCCAGCAGCCGGGACAGGGATGTTCCTGAGCAGTTCTTC. Protein: CASSRDRDVPEQFF. Filled out from reference TRBV7-3 and TRBJ2-1, the complete variable domain reads GAGVSQTPSNKVTEKGKYVELRCDPISGHTALYWYRQSLGQGPEFLIYFQGTGAADDSGLPNDRFFAVRPEGSVSTLKIQRTERGDSAVYLCASSRDRDVPEQFFGPGTRLTVL.

The genes are TRBV7-2 and TRBJ2-1; 10 bases match TRBD2. CDR3 length: 19 residues. CDR1 SGHTA and CDR2 FQGNSA come from the germline V gene. J was trimmed by 2 bases and V by 2 bases; bases with no gene match: 12. CDR3 residues: CASSLRAKIAGGTYNEQFF. DNA of the CDR3: TGTGCCAGCAGCTTAAGGGCCAAAATAGCGGGGGGAACCTACAATGAGCAGTTCTTC.

A few counts support this clone. This chain joins TRBV5-1 and TRBJ1-5; maybe TRBD1 (5 bases). Per the germline V gene, CDR1 is SGHRS and CDR2 is YFSETQ. CDR3 length: 15 residues. V was pared by 0 bases and J by 9 bases, with 16 bases between. The chain's CDR3 is CASSLGDSTLGPQHF. The CDR3, as DNA: TGCGCCAGCAGCTTGGGGGACTCCACTTTAGGGCCCCAGCATTTT.

The rearrangement links TRBV9 to TRBJ1-5; 7 bases match TRBD1. This CDR3 region has 16 residues. Germline-derived CDR1 and CDR2 are SGDLS and YYNGEE. The V and J ends lost 4 bases and 0 bases, in that order; junction bases with no gene match: 7. CDR3 bases: TGTGCCAGCAGCCCCACAGGGGAATTTAGCAATCAGCCCCAGCATTTT. This translates into CASSPTGEFSNQPQHF. Based on the CDR3 plus reference TRBV9 and TRBJ1-5, the full variable domain is DSGVTQTPKHLITATGQRVTLRCSPRSGDLSVYWYQQSLDQGLQFLIQYYNGEERAKGNILERFSAQQFPDLHSELNLSSLELGDSALYFCASSPTGEFSNQPQHFGDGTRLSIL.

V gene TRBV11-2 combines with J gene TRBJ2-2; perhaps D is TRBD1 or TRBD2 (5 bases each). The length of the CDR3 is 17 residues. The germline V gene encodes CDR1 SGHAT and CDR2 FQNNGV. V lost 5 bases, J lost 0 bases, and 16 bases lay in between. CDR3 nucleotides: TGTGCCAGCAGCCTTACACGGGGCCTAGCGAACACCGGGGAGCTGTTTTTT. Amino acids: CASSLTRGLANTGELFF.

The genes are TRBV12-3 or TRBV12-4 and TRBJ2-4; tentatively, D is TRBD1 (5 bases). The CDR3 is made up of 13 amino acids. V lost 5 bases and J lost 8, with 13 bases in between. CDR3 region: CASSRQGIDIQYF. The CDR3, as DNA: TGTGCCAGCAGTCGGCAGGGAATAGACATTCAGTACTTC.

CDR3 DNA: TGTGCCAGCAGTTCCTCCCGGACCCAGTACTTC. Protein sequence: CASSSSRTQYF. The chain uses TRBV12-3 or TRBV12-4 and TRBJ2-5; D uncertain. The length of the CDR3 is 11 residues. Trimming took off 4 bases at V and 7 bases at J, with 7 bases between the two ends.

V gene TRBV6-4 combines with J gene TRBJ2-2; 7 bases agree with TRBD2. This CDR3 is built from 15 residues. Germline CDR1 is MRHNA and CDR2 is SNTAGT. Unmatched junction bases numbered 4, after V lost 6 bases and J lost 0 bases. CDR3 loop: CASRRSGANTGELFF. The CDR3, as DNA: TGTGCCAGCAGACGAAGCGGGGCGAACACCGGGGAGCTGTTTTTT.

This chain links TRBV2 with TRBJ1-1; D not certain. Between the trimmed V and J ends, which lost 6 bases and 4 bases, there was a span of 15 bases. The CDR3 loop spans 14 amino acids. Germline lookup yields CDR1 SNHLY and CDR2 FYNNEI. The CDR3, as DNA: TGTGCCAGCAGGTCAGACACCCAGACCACTGAAGCTTTCTTT. Residues: CASRSDTQTTEAFF.

The chain recombines TRBV6-5 with TRBJ1-5; the D is unclear. V lost 7 bases and J 0 bases, leaving 10 bases between the germline ends. The CDR3 has 14 residues. Germline loops: CDR1 MNHEY, CDR2 SVGAGI. The CDR3 is CASKPDYSNQPQHF. The CDR3, as DNA: TGTGCCAGCAAACCAGATTATAGCAATCAGCCCCAGCATTTT.

This chain uses TRBV6-6 with TRBJ1-5; weak D call: TRBD1 (5 bases). This CDR3 has 14 amino acids. CDR1 MNHNY and CDR2 SVGAGI come from the germline V gene (reference sequence). Trimming left V 4 bases short and J 5 bases short, with 12 bases between. The CDR3 DNA reads TGTGCCAGCAGTTGGGTGGGACGAGATCAGCCCCAGCATTTT. Amino acid sequence: CASSWVGRDQPQHF.

The rearrangement links TRBV1 to TRBJ2-1; the table assigns TRBD2, which was not confirmed against the DNA. TRBV1 is termed a pseudogene. The CDR3 runs 14 residues. The CDR3 is CTSSQRALHNEQFF. The CDR3 DNA sequence: TGCACCAGCAGCCAGCGCGCTCTCCACAATGAGCAGTTCTTC.

The V and J genes are TRBV3-1 (or the pseudogene TRBV3-2) and TRBJ2-2, with 10 bases aligning to TRBD1. Germline values: CDR1 LGHDT, CDR2 YNNKEL (reference sequence). The CDR3 runs to 17 residues. V dropped 5 bases and J dropped 6; count of bases not matched to a gene: 12. The CDR3 spells CASSELPGTGVSGELFF. The CDR3 coding sequence is TGTGCCAGCAGCGAACTCCCAGGGACAGGGGTATCCGGGGAGCTGTTTTTT.

The V and J genes are TRBV5-6 and TRBJ2-6; possibly TRBD1 for D (6 bases). V lost 0 bases, J lost 4 bases, and 14 bases lay in between. The CDR3 runs to 17 residues. Per germline, CDR1 SGHDT and CDR2 YYEEEE. Written as DNA, the CDR3 is TGTGCCAGCAGCTTGGATCCCAGGGGCGCGGGGGCCAACGTCCTGACTTTC. The encoded protein is CASSLDPRGAGANVLTF.

The chain is built from TRBV27 and TRBJ2-5; no clear D. The CDR3 is made up of 15 amino acids. V lost 7 bases to trimming and J lost 5 bases, with 20 bases between them. Looked up from germline, CDR1 is MNHEY and CDR2 is SMNVEV (reference sequence). CDR3 in amino acids: CASKPKIGVGETQYF. The CDR3 DNA sequence: TGTGCCAGCAAACCCAAGATTGGGGTCGGTGAGACCCAGTACTTC.

V is TRBV6-6 and J is TRBJ2-1; 12 bases align to TRBD2. CDR1 is MNHNY and CDR2 is SVGAGI in the germline V gene (reference sequence). The CDR3 totals 15 residues. The ends lost 6 bases at V and 6 bases at J; junction bases unmatched: 6. In DNA, the CDR3 is TGTGCCAGCAGGCCCGGGACTAGCGGGTCCAATGAGCAGTTCTTC. It specifies CASRPGTSGSNEQFF.

The chain couples TRBV6-5 to TRBJ2-1; TRBD2 aligns across 8 bases. V lost 0 bases to trimming and J lost 3 bases; unmatched junction nucleotides: 4. CDR3 length: 16 residues. Germline CDR1 and CDR2: MNHEY and SVGAGI. CDR3 residues: CASSYSAGALYNEQFF. CDR3 in DNA: TGTGCCAGCAGTTACTCAGCGGGGGCCCTCTACAATGAGCAGTTCTTC.

Only a few counts were recorded for this clone. J is TRBJ2-1 and V is TRBV19, with D tentatively TRBD2 (6 bases). CDR1 and CDR2 from the germline V gene are LNHDA and SQIVND (reference sequence). This CDR3 spans 16 amino acids. The V and J ends lost 7 bases and 7 bases respectively, with 23 bases between them. The CDR3 protein is CASTPSRGPEGNEQFF. The DNA for the CDR3 is TGTGCCAGTACCCCGTCAAGGGGCCCGGAGGGGAATGAGCAGTTCTTC.